Listed here are 6 T cell receptor beta chains from one sample, sequenced in a study of T cells in Graves' hyperthyroidism and ophthalmopathy. Using RNA transcripts as the source, TCR beta CDR3 regions were amplified. A set of HTBI primers served as the primers for a first-round RT-PCR of the TCR CDR3. Each CDR3 protein gets one entry after TCRdb re-called the multiplex PCR reads with MiXCR. This table has roughly 700,000 distinct CDR3 sequences, 35% appearing once. The sample taken for sequencing was blood. These receptors were collected from a woman between 35 and 50 years old with Graves' hyperthyroidism.

This clonotype was seen repeatedly, ten times or more. The V gene is TRBV10-2, the J gene TRBJ1-2; tentatively, D is TRBD1 (5 bases). The CDR3 extends over 12 amino acids. The germline gives CDR1 WSHSY, CDR2 SAAADI. V lost 5 bases and J 5 bases, leaving 9 bases between the germline ends. CDR3 region: CASSTQGYGYTF. The DNA of the CDR3 is TGCGCCAGCAGTACGCAGGGTTATGGCTACACCTTC.

Ten or more counts support this clonotype. V gene TRBV19 combines with J gene TRBJ1-2, with D possibly being TRBD1 (6 bases). The CDR3 has 16 residues. Trimming took off 6 bases at V and 2 bases at J, with 19 bases between the two ends. CDR1 is LNHDA and CDR2 is SQIVND in the germline V gene (reference sequence). The CDR3 sequence: CASSLPGQHLNYGYTF. CDR3 DNA sequence: TGTGCCAGTAGCCTACCCGGACAGCACCTAAACTATGGCTACACCTTC. Full variable domain (rest looked up from reference TRBV19 and TRBJ1-2): DGGITQSPKYLFRKEGQNVTLSCEQNLNHDAMYWYRQDPGQGLRLIYYSQIVNDFQKGDIAEGYSVSREKKESFPLTVTSAQKNPTAFYLCASSLPGQHLNYGYTFGSGTRLTVV.

A remark on this clonotype: A read error may produce the germline difference seen at one junction end. The rearrangement links TRBV9 to TRBJ2-7, with D unresolved. The CDR3 runs 14 residues. In germline, CDR1 is SGDLS, CDR2 YYNGEE. The CDR3, as DNA: TGTACCAGCAGCGTTCTGGCGATCTCCTACGAGCAGTACTTC. Its protein product is CTSSVLAISYEQYF.

This clonotype was seen only a few times. This chain connects TRBV12-3 or TRBV12-4 to TRBJ2-6; D is perhaps TRBD2 (7 bases). V dropped 4 bases and J dropped 3 bases, with 22 bases sitting between them. This CDR3 is 19 amino acids long. The chain's CDR3 is CASSSAGRGLAGGANVLTF. CDR3 DNA sequence: TGTGCCAGCAGTTCGGCGGGGCGGGGGCTCGCTGGTGGGGCCAACGTCCTGACTTTC.

Many counts were recorded for this clonotype. The genes are TRBV7-9 and TRBJ2-2; TRBD1 might be the D (6 bases). Germline V CDR1 and CDR2: SEHNR, FQNEAQ (reference sequence). The CDR3 is 16 residues long. The V end was cut by 5 bases, the J end by 1 base, with 14 bases between. The CDR3 sequence: CASSRVTGGNTGELFF. The DNA for the CDR3 is TGTGCCAGCAGCAGGGTGACAGGAGGGAACACCGGGGAGCTGTTTTTT.

The chain employs TRBV9 and TRBJ2-2; D might be TRBD1 or TRBD2, each matching 6 bases. Looked up from germline, CDR1 is SGDLS and CDR2 is YYNGEE. V lost 4 bases and J 3 bases, leaving 19 bases between the germline ends. The CDR3 length is 17 residues. CDR3: CASSLAWGRGHTGELFF. In DNA form, the CDR3 reads TGTGCCAGCAGCTTGGCCTGGGGGCGGGGCCACACCGGGGAGCTGTTTTTT.